Below, one T cell receptor beta chain is given with its context. Many counts were recorded for this clonotype. No cognate antigen has been identified for it. There are no base qualities to consult, and no much larger clone falls within one base. Preparation of the library involved multiplex PCR. TCRdb lists the instrument as Illumina HiSeq 4000. iRepertoire HTBI primers and Arm-PCR amplification of CDR3 regions were used to construct TCR beta libraries. Gel purification was performed on PCR products prior to sequencing. The authors' analysis ran thus. A total of fewer than 70 TRBV and 14 TRBJ segments were identified across samples and were used for gene usage analysis of CDR3 amino acid clonotypes. COPE and FqMerger were used to merge the filtered high-quality paired reads into contigs. BLAST was used to align contigs to the IMGT TRBV, TRBD and TRBJ reference genes, and CDR3 was defined following IMGT. Any clonotype with a frequency above 0.1% was classified as a highly expanded clone. Repertoire diversity was measured by Shannon entropy, and V-J evenness by the Gini coefficient. A clonotype was considered public if more than one individual shared it. TCRdb itself trimmed the public reads at Q25 with fastp, ran MiXCR and retained productive beta chains. Records with the same CDR3 protein are collapsed into one entry carrying the most frequent genes and DNA. In this record, the V and J calls reflect TCRdb's handling and not the investigators' own analysis. The sample data list 400,000 to 550,000 distinct CDR3 sequences, and approximately 16% of these were observed just once. The ten largest clonotypes hold around a quarter of the sample.

The CDR3 starts with the cysteine, ends with the phenylalanine, and has 14 residues. The entry retains the CDR3 DNA only, 42 bases that are in frame from base 1. V is cut by 3 bases and J by 1 base, and the space between the germline ends is 10 bases. The sample comes from a study of regulatory T cells in long-lasting Graves disease (dated by TCRdb to the early 2020s). At the level of the whole study: Antithyroid drugs had been taken for less than 3 months by newly diagnosed Graves' disease patients. Patients with persistent Graves' disease were compared with patients with newly diagnosed Graves' disease using TCR sequencing and RNA sequencing of peripheral blood. The study took place in China and was registered as a clinical trial. A total of some 35 samples underwent TCR sequencing: about 13 from persistent and roughly 20 from newly diagnosed Graves' disease patients.

General study outcomes and caveats: Persistent Graves' disease patients showed lower TCR Shannon entropy and fewer highly expanded clones than newly diagnosed patients, suggesting clonal expansion. Only the TCR beta chain was sequenced and analyzed. Only peripheral blood was studied, because thyroid tissue, the primary lesion, was inaccessible. A larger number of public clonotypes was shared among persistent patients (around 3,000) than among newly diagnosed patients (roughly 1,000). As a limitation, the authors acknowledged that the small sample size may reduce accuracy. Persistent disease showed preferential use of TRBV28, TRBJ1-2 and TRBJ2-5, whereas newly diagnosed disease favored TRBV20-1 and TRBJ2-1.

The time point label on this specimen signifies: newly diagnosed GD, antithyroid drugs for less than 3 months. For both TCR sequencing and RNA sequencing, RNA was extracted from PBMCs in TRIzol. Graves' disease was diagnosed according to American Thyroid Association guidelines. The patients came from an endocrinology department in Xi'an, China. Each patient gave about 10 milliliters of peripheral blood, collected in an EDTA anticoagulant tube. Ficoll Paque Plus density gradient separation was used to isolate PBMCs, and no further T cell sorting was done. An Agilent 2100 Bioanalyzer and agarose gel were used to assess RNA quality, and a NanoDrop 2000 was used to measure RNA concentration. The sample was also reused in another study, on T cells in Graves' hyperthyroidism and ophthalmopathy. As that second paper reports: Graves' hyperthyroidism was defined as stable when no progression to ophthalmopathy occurred over 18 months of follow-up. Hyperthyroidism patients were newly diagnosed, with disease duration under 2 months, and aged 18 to 65 years. Any patient with an uncontrolled infection, another autoimmune disease, pregnancy or lactation was excluded. Diagnoses relied on clinical symptoms, serum thyroxine and TRAb, thyroid ultrasound and orbital computed tomography. The first round of RT-PCR for the TCR CDR3 was performed with the HTBI primer set and the Qiagen OneStep RT-PCR kit. Most expanded thyroid clonotypes (frequency above 0.001) were also detected in blood, a finding suggesting that blood repertoires may reflect thyroid immune responses. A model built on a 13 V-J signature distinguished ophthalmopathy from stable hyperthyroidism, reaching roughly 88% sensitivity and about 81% specificity in cross-validation and 80%/75% in testing. During validation, the model predicted progression to ophthalmopathy a median of roughly 7.1 months ahead of onset, with approximately 70% sensitivity and roughly 75% specificity. To identify distinguishing TCR V-J signatures, a discovery cohort of 100 patients was used, comprising under 45 with Graves' ophthalmopathy and some 60 with stable Graves' hyperthyroidism. Whether ophthalmopathy could be predicted prospectively was tested in an independent validation cohort made up of under 20 hyperthyroidism patients plus 17 patients who later progressed to ophthalmopathy. The approximately 98 discovery patients were randomly divided into training and test sets at a 7:3 ratio. In more than five Graves' hyperthyroidism patients, the study also compared T-cell repertoires from thyroid tissue with T-cell repertoires from blood. After sampling, hyperthyroidism patients received methimazole starting at 30 mg daily, and ophthalmopathy patients received high-dose intravenous methylprednisolone. Libraries were constructed in a second round of multiplex PCR, after which size selection and purification were performed. Libraries were sequenced paired-end with 100 bp reads on an Illumina HiSeq2000. SOAPnuke was used to process the raw data, removing reads that contained adapters or uncalled bases, had a mean Phred below 15, or lacked an exact match to the constant primer or identifier. COPE v1.2.5 was used to merge the high-quality paired reads, and each unique nucleotide sequence was defined as a clonotype. Clonotypes were aligned to IMGT TRBV, TRBD and TRBJ reference segments using MiTCR v1.1. The analysis included only V-J combinations with a frequency above 0.0001, which together covered about 99% of the repertoires. The TCS score was defined as the ratio of F50 (clonal expansion) to E x V (chaos), calculated using BLOSUM62-based TCRdist between CDR3 peptides within each V-J. Welch's t-statistics and random forest reduced around 550 V-J features to roughly 13, which were used in a naive Bayes classifier (R e1071). No statistical method was used to set the sample size in advance, and investigators knew the group allocation. The paper reports TCR Vbeta CDR3 sequencing of roughly 140 peripheral blood samples: under 45 ophthalmopathy, about 75 hyperthyroidism and 17 progressor patients.

This receptor was identified in a young woman with Graves disease. Donor details come from another sample of the same person, matched by shared clones. The receptor chain draws on TRBV12-3 or TRBV12-4 and TRBJ2-7; D gene: possibly TRBD2, on 5 matching bases. The specimen was peripheral blood mononuclear cells (PBMCs), collected at new diagnosis, from a patient treated with antithyroid drugs. DNA sequence: TGTGCCAGCAGTTTGAGGGAGTTGTCCTACGAGCAGTACTTC. Its protein product is CASSLRELSYEQYF.